This T cell receptor beta chain is from a study of T cell responses to AZD1222 COVID-19 vaccine. Regarding the study as a whole: In a largely white British group with more females than males, clonal diversity was possibly underestimated.

As for this clone: Its antigen is currently unknown.

Clones were sequenced by immunoSEQ multiplex PCR, and TCRdb holds only the in-frame ones, with some missing. Of approximately 270,000 clones in the sample, around 93% were seen once. The TCR comes from an adult who received the AZD1222 COVID-19 vaccine. The starting material was peripheral blood, obtained 28 days after the second AZD1222 dose.

CDR3 bases: TGTGCCCAGGGGGGGAACACTGAAGCTTTCTTT. Protein: CAQGGNTEAFF. The chain recombines TRBV2 with TRBJ1-1, with TRBD1 matching over 7 bases. Looked up from germline, CDR1 is SNHLY and CDR2 is FYNNEI. The CDR3 loop spans 11 amino acids. Germline trimming cut 11 bases from V and 1 base from J; bases unmatched to any gene: 1.